This T cell receptor beta chain originates from a study of CD8+CD57+ T cells in acquired aplastic anemia. Looking at the study overall: On average, sorted CD4+ and CD8+ cells gave 2.5 to 4 ug of DNA. Study observations and caveats: Fewer than 35 sequences, all CD8+ CDR3, were shared between patients and controls.

Researchers used genomic DNA as the template to profile TCR beta VDJ and CDR3. From the reads, TCRdb called clonotypes with MiXCR, one entry per CDR3 protein. The sample lists around 120,000 distinct CDR3 sequences; 30% to 45% were seen once. This clonotype was observed many times. Its antigen remains unknown. Selection for sequencing was limited to patients who had shown CD8+CD57+ cell expansion by flow cytometry. None of the patients had been given any therapy when their blood was sampled. In germline, CDR1 is LGHDT, CDR2 YNNKEL (reference sequence). This CDR3 has 12 residues. Trimming left V 0 bases short and J 5 bases short, with 2 bases between.

The chain combines TRBV3-1 with TRBJ1-5; D gene unclear. The origin of this receptor is a human donor with aplastic anemia. The source material was sorted CD4+, CD8+, or CD8+CD57+ T cells (not recorded which) from PBMCs. The chain's CDR3 is CASSQDDQPQHF. CDR3 nucleotides: TGTGCCAGCAGCCAAGATGATCAGCCCCAGCATTTT.